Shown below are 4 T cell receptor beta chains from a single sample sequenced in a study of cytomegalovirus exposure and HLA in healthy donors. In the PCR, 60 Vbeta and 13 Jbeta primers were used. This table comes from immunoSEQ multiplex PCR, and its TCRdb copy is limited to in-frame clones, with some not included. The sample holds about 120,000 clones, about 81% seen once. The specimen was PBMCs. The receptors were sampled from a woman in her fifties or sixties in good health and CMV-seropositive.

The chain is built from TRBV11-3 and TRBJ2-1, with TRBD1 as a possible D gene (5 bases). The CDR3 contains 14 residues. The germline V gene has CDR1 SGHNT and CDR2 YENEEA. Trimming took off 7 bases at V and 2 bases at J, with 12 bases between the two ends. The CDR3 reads CASTSGSPYNEQFF. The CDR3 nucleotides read TGTGCCAGCACCTCAGGGTCCCCCTACAATGAGCAGTTCTTC.

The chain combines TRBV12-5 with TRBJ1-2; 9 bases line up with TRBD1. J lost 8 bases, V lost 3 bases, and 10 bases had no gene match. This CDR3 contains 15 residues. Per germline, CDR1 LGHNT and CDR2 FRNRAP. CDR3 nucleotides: TGTGCTAGTGGTTTTGGGGACAGGGAAATATGGGGCTACACCTTC. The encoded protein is CASGFGDREIWGYTF.

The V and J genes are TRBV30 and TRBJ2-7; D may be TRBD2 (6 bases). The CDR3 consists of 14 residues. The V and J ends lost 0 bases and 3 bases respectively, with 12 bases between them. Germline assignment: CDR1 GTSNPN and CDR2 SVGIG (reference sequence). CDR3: CAWSVWGVNYEQYF. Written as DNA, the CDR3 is TGTGCCTGGAGTGTTTGGGGGGTTAACTACGAGCAGTACTTC.

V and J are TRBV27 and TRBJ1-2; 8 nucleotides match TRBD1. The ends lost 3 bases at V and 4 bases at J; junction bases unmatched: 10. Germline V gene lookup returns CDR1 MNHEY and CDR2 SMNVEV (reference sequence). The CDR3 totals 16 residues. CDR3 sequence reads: CASSFIPGQGAYGYTF. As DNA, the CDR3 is TGTGCCAGCAGTTTCATACCCGGACAGGGCGCCTATGGCTACACCTTC.